This TCR beta chain was sequenced for a study of blood T cell repertoires in COVID-19. At the level of the study: In each case, the material was cDNA or gDNA derived from T cells, B-cell-depleted T cells, or PBMCs.

The assay was immunoSEQ multiplex PCR, and TCRdb's table has in-frame clones only and misses some. The table lists 100,000 to 150,000 clones, almost 90% of them singletons. Germline CDR1 reads LNHDA; CDR2 reads SQIVND (reference sequence). Trimming left V 3 bases short and J 7 bases short, with 15 bases between. The CDR3 loop spans 14 amino acids. It was during active infection that Seattle patients were enrolled and then longitudinally followed. This clone was picked up a small number of times. This sequence joins TRBV19 and TRBJ1-2; TRBD1 is a possible D gene (5 bases). The sequencing sample was made of peripheral blood. This TCR came from a woman in her fifties or sixties with COVID-19, enrolled during active disease. As DNA, the CDR3 is TGTGCCAGTAGTATCCTCGGGGGGGTAGGTGGCTACACCTTC. It is translated as CASSILGGVGGYTF.